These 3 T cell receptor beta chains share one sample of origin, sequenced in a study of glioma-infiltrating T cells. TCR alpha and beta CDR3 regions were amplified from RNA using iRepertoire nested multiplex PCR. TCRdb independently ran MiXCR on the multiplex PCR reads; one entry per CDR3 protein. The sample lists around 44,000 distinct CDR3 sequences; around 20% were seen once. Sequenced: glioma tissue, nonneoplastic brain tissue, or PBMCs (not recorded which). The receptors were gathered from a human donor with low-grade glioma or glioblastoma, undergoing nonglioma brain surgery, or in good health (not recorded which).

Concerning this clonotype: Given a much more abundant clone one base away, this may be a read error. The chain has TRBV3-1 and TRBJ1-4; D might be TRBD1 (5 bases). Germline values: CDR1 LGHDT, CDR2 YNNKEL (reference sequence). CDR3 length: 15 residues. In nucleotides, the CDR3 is TGTGCCAACAGCCTCGGGACTGCAACTAATGAAAAACTGTTTTTT. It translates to CANSLGTATNEKLFF.

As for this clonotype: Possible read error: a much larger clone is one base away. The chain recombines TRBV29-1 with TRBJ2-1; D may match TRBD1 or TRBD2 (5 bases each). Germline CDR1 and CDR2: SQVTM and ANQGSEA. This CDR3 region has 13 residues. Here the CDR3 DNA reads TGCAGCGTTCCAACCCGGGGACCTTGGAAGCAGCTCTTC. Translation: CSVPTRGPWKQLF.

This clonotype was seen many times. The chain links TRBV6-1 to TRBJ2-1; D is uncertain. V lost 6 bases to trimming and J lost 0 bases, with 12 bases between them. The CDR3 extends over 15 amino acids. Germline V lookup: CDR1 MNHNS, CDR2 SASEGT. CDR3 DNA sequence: TGTGCCAGCAGCCAAATAGCAGGCTCCTACAATGAGCAGTTCTTC. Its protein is CASSQIAGSYNEQFF.